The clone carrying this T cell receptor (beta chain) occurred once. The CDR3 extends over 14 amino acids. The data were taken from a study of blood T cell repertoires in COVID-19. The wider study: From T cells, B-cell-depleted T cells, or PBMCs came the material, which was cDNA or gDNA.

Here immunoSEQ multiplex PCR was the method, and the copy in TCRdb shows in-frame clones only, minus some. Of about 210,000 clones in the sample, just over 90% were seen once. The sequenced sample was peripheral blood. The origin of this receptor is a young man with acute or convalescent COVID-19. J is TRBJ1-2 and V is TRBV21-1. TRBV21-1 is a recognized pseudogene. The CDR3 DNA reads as TGTGCCAGCAAGTCTGGGCCGGACTACTATGGCTACACCTTC. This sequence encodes CASKSGPDYYGYTF.